Listed here are 14 T cell receptor beta chains from one sample, sequenced in a study of cytomegalovirus exposure and HLA in healthy donors. PCR used 60 Vbeta primers and 13 Jbeta primers. Clones were read by immunoSEQ multiplex PCR, and TCRdb kept only the in-frame ones, dropping some. Altogether about 190,000 clones are present, 65% to 75% being singletons, with the ten largest covering about 4.8%. The source material was PBMCs. All receptors come from a man aged 30 to 39 in good health and CMV-seropositive.

This chain links TRBV7-8 with TRBJ2-7, with D hard to call. Trimming left V 3 bases short and J 2 bases short, with 17 bases between. Per the germline V gene, CDR1 is SGHVS and CDR2 is FQNEAQ. The CDR3 contains 16 residues. CDR3 in amino acids: CASSLSRGSAPYEQYF. DNA for the CDR3: TGTGCCAGCAGCTTGAGTCGCGGCAGTGCCCCCTACGAGCAGTACTTC.

This chain joins TRBV21-1 and TRBJ2-1; TRBD1, as called in the table, went unchecked against the DNA. TRBV21-1 is an annotated pseudogene. The CDR3 has 14 residues. CDR3 sequence: CASSDRPRGNEQFF. The CDR3 nucleotides are TGTGCCAGCAGCGACCGACCCAGGGGCAATGAGCAGTTCTTC.

This clone was seen a handful of times. The chain employs TRBV7-8 and TRBJ1-1, with a weak D call TRBD1 (6 bases). Germline V gene lookup returns CDR1 SGHVS and CDR2 FQNEAQ. The CDR3 spans 13 residues. V was pared by 2 bases and J by 5 bases, with 9 bases between. CDR3 DNA: TGTGCCAGCAGCTTAAGGGGGACGACTGAAGCTTTCTTT. It specifies CASSLRGTTEAFF.

The CDR3 here is CASSKSNGNTDTQYF. CDR3 nucleotide sequence: TGTGCCAGCAGCAAGAGCAACGGGAACACAGATACGCAGTATTTT. The chain joins TRBV21-1 to TRBJ2-3; TRBD2 is the table's D call and was not checked against the DNA. TRBV21-1 is deemed a pseudogene. The CDR3 has 15 amino acids.

J is TRBJ1-1 and V is TRBV19, with 9 bases identical to TRBD1. This CDR3 region has 14 residues. Unmatched junction bases numbered 9, after V lost 6 bases and J lost 7 bases. Germline V gene data show CDR1 as LNHDA and CDR2 as SQIVND (reference sequence). The CDR3 nucleotides are TGTGCCAGTAGGAAAGACAGGGGGGAATATGAAGCTTTCTTT. Amino acid sequence: CASRKDRGEYEAFF.

The V gene is TRBV10-3, the J gene TRBJ2-3; TRBD2 matches at 7 bases. Germline CDR1 ENHRY, CDR2 SYGVKD. J gave up 4 bases and V 4 bases, and 5 bases lay outside the gene matches. CDR3 length equals 14 residues. CDR3 sequence: CAISVGEGSDTQYF. The CDR3 coding sequence is TGTGCCATCAGTGTCGGGGAGGGCTCAGATACGCAGTATTTT.

The gene calls are TRBV7-2 and TRBJ2-7; a possible D gene is TRBD2 (5 bases). The germline V and J ends were trimmed by 4 bases and 3 bases, with 13 bases remaining between them. Germline CDR1 reads SGHTA; CDR2 reads FQGNSA. The length of the CDR3 is 14 residues. The CDR3 DNA follows: TGTGCCAGCAGCTCCCAGGACGGACTCTACGAGCAGTACTTC. Amino acid sequence: CASSSQDGLYEQYF.

The chain links TRBV6-5 to TRBJ2-7; a possible D gene is TRBD2 (6 bases). Germline CDR1 and CDR2: MNHEY and SVGAGI. The CDR3 totals 14 residues. Trimming removed 6 bases from V and 6 bases from J, with 18 bases in between. CDR3 sequence (DNA): TGTGCCAGCAGAGGGGCGGGGCCCACCGGCGAGCAGTACTTC. It specifies CASRGAGPTGEQYF.

V and J are TRBV5-4 and TRBJ2-5, with unresolved D. Near its end, the DNA agrees better with TRBJ2-7, so the J call may be wrong. CDR3 length equals 10 residues. The V gene's germline CDR1 is SGHNT and CDR2 YYREEE (reference sequence). The CDR3 bases are TGTGCCAGCAGCTACTACGAGCAGTACTTC. Translated, it gives CASSYYEQYF.

The chain employs TRBV7-2 and TRBJ2-7; D uncertain. CDR3 size: 13 residues. Trimming shortened V by 3 bases and J by 2 bases, and 8 bases separated the two germline ends. Germline CDR1 and CDR2: SGHTA and FQGNSA. CDR3 loop: CASSFLDAYEQYF. CDR3 DNA sequence: TGTGCCAGCAGCTTCCTAGACGCCTACGAGCAGTACTTC.

V usage is TRBV5-4 and J usage is TRBJ2-7; D gene ambiguous. V lost 0 bases and J lost 4, with 5 bases in between. CDR1 and CDR2 (germline): SGHNT, YYREEE (reference sequence). The CDR3 is made up of 12 amino acids. For the CDR3, the DNA is TGTGCCAGCAGCTTGGACTGGTACGAGCAGTACTTC. This gives the protein CASSLDWYEQYF.

This sequence joins TRBV2 and TRBJ1-5; the D gene is possibly TRBD1 (5 bases). The CDR3 runs to 14 residues. Germline V gene data show CDR1 as SNHLY and CDR2 as FYNNEI. The V and J ends lost 3 bases and 7 bases respectively, with 13 bases between them. This CDR3 is CASSDVGGRQPQHF. CDR3 DNA sequence: TGTGCCAGCAGTGATGTGGGGGGGAGGCAGCCCCAGCATTTT.

The rearrangement joins TRBV10-3 to TRBJ1-2; 7 bases match TRBD1. The trim removed 4 bases at V and 4 bases at J, leaving 3 bases unmatched. Per germline, CDR1 ENHRY and CDR2 SYGVKD. The CDR3 contains 13 residues. The CDR3 sequence is CAISGQGPYGYTF. The CDR3 nucleotides read TGTGCCATCAGTGGACAGGGACCCTATGGCTACACCTTC.

The chain recombines TRBV7-2 with TRBJ2-2, with a possible D match to TRBD1 (6 bases). This CDR3 spans 14 amino acids. V was trimmed by 2 bases and J by 4 bases, leaving 8 bases between them. CDR1 is SGHTA, CDR2 FQGNSA, per germline. The DNA of the CDR3 is TGTGCCAGCAGCTTAATACAGGGCACCGGGGAGCTGTTTTTT. This sequence encodes CASSLIQGTGELFF.